These T cell receptor beta chains were read from a single sample in a study of cytomegalovirus exposure and HLA in healthy donors. Repertoires were generated with immunoSEQ multiplex PCR, while TCRdb's copy carries only in-frame clones and drops some. The listing contains approximately 92,000 clones. The sequenced material came from PBMCs. The receptors derive from a woman in her 30s in good health and CMV-seronegative. Both conserved end residues are trimmed from each CDR3. The order of the fields is V gene, J gene, CDR3 length, CDR3 protein.

TRBV5-8	TRBJ1-3	13	ASRERSYSGNTIY
TRBV27	TRBJ1-5	13	ASSLRQGTGQPQH
TRBV13	TRBJ1-2	13	ASSDSRVGGYGYT
TRBV2	TRBJ1-4	12	ASSEDRGSEKLF
TRBV19	TRBJ1-5	12	ATTKGKSNQPQH
TRBV27	TRBJ2-3	14	ASTNLGHPNPDTQY
TRBV28	TRBJ2-7	11	ASRESAANEQY
TRBV6-1	TRBJ1-2	11	ASSEGGLTGYT
TRBV5-4	TRBJ2-2	13	ASSALGQGVGELF
TRBV27	TRBJ2-1	13	ASTKKDRPYNEQF
TRBV6-1	TRBJ2-1	13	ASRTGTSSYNEQF